These T cell receptor beta chains were read from a single sample in a study of cytomegalovirus exposure and HLA in healthy donors. The data were produced by immunoSEQ multiplex PCR, yet TCRdb's version contains in-frame clones alone and is incomplete. The repertoire holds 150,000 to 170,000 clones, with 86% as singletons. The sample was PBMCs. The receptors were sampled from a man in his late teens or twenties in good health and CMV-seropositive. Both conserved end residues are part of each CDR3. Fields, in order: D gene, V gene, CDR3 length, CDR3 protein. D genes are given only for firm matches.

>.|TRBV27|16
CASSLSPGLISTEAFF
>.|TRBV2|15
CASNLASDYQETQYF
>TRBD2|TRBV15|20
CATSRKKGTSGAANTGELFF
>.|TRBV9|13
CASSVSGVGEAFF
>TRBD2|TRBV9|16
CASSAQLAGVFGTQYF
>.|TRBV6-1|11
CASSQGQPQHF
>TRBD1|TRBV6-5|15
CASSSTGGSNQPQHF
>TRBD1|TRBV7-8|21
CASSALIIPSRDRDSGNTIYF
>TRBD1|TRBV5-1|14
CASSPDRANTEAFF
>TRBD2|TRBV5-1|14
CASSSWTSLETQYF
>.|TRBV19|16
CASSMGSGGGGQPQHF
>.|TRBV7-2|13
CASSLGGRDTQYF
>.|TRBV25-1|14
CASKETKFPGELFF
>TRBD2|TRBV29-1|16
CSVEGRLADQNNEQFF
>TRBD2|TRBV6-6|16
CASSTPLAGGTYEQYF
>.|TRBV6-5|14
CASSYSVGQETQYF
>.|TRBV5-1|16
CASYPGGLSTNEKLFF
>TRBD2|TRBV5-1|15
CASSLGAGGRRTQYF
>TRBD1|TRBV6-1|15
CASSEIQGVFYEQYF
>.|TRBV6-5|13
CASSYSRGDEQFF
>TRBD2|TRBV13|17
CASSFQPGLAVSDTQYF
>TRBD1|TRBV6-5|15
CASRGDRSSYNEQFF
>TRBD2|TRBV9|17
CASSPKWEGVNTGELFF
>TRBD2|TRBV5-1|16
CASRRGEAGGTDTQYF
>.|TRBV6-5|12
CASSSAGTGYTF
>TRBD2|TRBV7-2|15
CASSLLAGTYNEQFF
>.|TRBV29-1|11
CSATGNTEAFF
>TRBD1|TRBV6-6|15
CASSTPRQGHYGYTF
>.|TRBV13|12
CASGAAGGEQYF
>.|TRBV5-1|16
CASSNFERTSDNEQFF
>.|TRBV7-9|12
CASSPRTDTQYF
>TRBD1|TRBV10-2|13
CASSEYRGYEQYF
>.|TRBV5-4|15
CASSPQGLGWETQYF
>TRBD1|TRBV30|14
CAWRRTGGQETQYF
>TRBD1|TRBV6-5|15
CASSPDRGRENIQYF
>TRBD1|TRBV6-5|14
CASSYQDRGQGYTF
>TRBD2|TRBV7-2|16
CASSSQGSGVYNEQFF